The rows below give T cell receptor beta chains drawn from one sample of a study of blood T cell repertoires in COVID-19. Produced via immunoSEQ multiplex PCR; TCRdb's table is partial and in-frame only. The data show fewer than 250,000 clones, over 80% seen once. The sequencing sample was made of PBMCs or T cells enriched from blood (not recorded which). The receptors here all came from a woman in her 30s with acute COVID-19. The CDR3 runs from the conserved cysteine through the conserved F or W. Each record gives: clone size, J gene, CDR3 length, D gene, V gene, CDR3 protein, CDR3 DNA. The D gene is left open where the match is weak. Clone size, where shown, is once, few, many, or a class for clones that have expanded.

abundance: NA; j_gene: TRBJ1-4; len: 13; d_gene: NA; v_gene: TRBV5-1; CDR3aa: CASSLSRAEKLFF; CDR3nt: TGCGCCAGCAGCTTGAGCAGGGCTGAAAAACTGTTTTTT
abundance: NA; j_gene: TRBJ2-1; len: 13; d_gene: NA; v_gene: TRBV19; CDR3aa: CASQYGQYNEQFF; CDR3nt: TGTGCCAGCCAGTACGGACAGTACAATGAGCAGTTCTTC
abundance: NA; j_gene: TRBJ2-7; len: 11; d_gene: NA; v_gene: TRBV12-5; CDR3aa: CASGLTVEQYF; CDR3nt: TGTGCTAGTGGTTTGACGGTTGAGCAGTACTTC
abundance: NA; j_gene: TRBJ2-7; len: 16; d_gene: NA; v_gene: TRBV4-3; CDR3aa: CASSQTTLRSSYEQYF; CDR3nt: TGCGCCAGCAGCCAGACTACCTTAAGGAGCTCCTACGAGCAGTACTTC
abundance: NA; j_gene: TRBJ1-1; len: 17; d_gene: TRBD1; v_gene: TRBV10-3; CDR3aa: CAISESGTGLGNTEAFF; CDR3nt: TGTGCCATCAGTGAGTCAGGGACAGGGCTGGGTAACACTGAAGCTTTCTTT
abundance: NA; j_gene: TRBJ1-1; len: 12; d_gene: NA; v_gene: TRBV10-2; CDR3aa: CASSPRGTEAFF; CDR3nt: TGCGCCAGTTCCCCAAGGGGGACTGAAGCTTTCTTT
abundance: NA; j_gene: TRBJ2-3; len: 16; d_gene: TRBD2; v_gene: TRBV28; CDR3aa: CASSLGASGSTDTQYF; CDR3nt: TGTGCCAGCAGTTTAGGGGCTAGCGGGAGCACAGATACGCAGTATTTT
abundance: once; j_gene: TRBJ2-7; len: 14; d_gene: TRBD1; v_gene: TRBV11-2; CDR3aa: CASRSTDRGYEQYF; CDR3nt: TGTGCCAGCAGGTCGACCGACAGGGGCTACGAGCAGTACTTC
abundance: NA; j_gene: TRBJ1-1; len: 15; d_gene: NA; v_gene: TRBV11-2; CDR3aa: CASSFRGTGNTEAFF; CDR3nt: TGTGCCAGCAGCTTCCGTGGGACTGGGAACACTGAAGCTTTCTTT
abundance: NA; j_gene: TRBJ2-1; len: 13; d_gene: NA; v_gene: TRBV24-1; CDR3aa: CATSDFPGAKQFF; CDR3nt: TGTGCCACCAGTGACTTCCCAGGGGCGAAGCAGTTCTTC
abundance: NA; j_gene: TRBJ2-1; len: 15; d_gene: TRBD1; v_gene: TRBV6-5; CDR3aa: CASSYSSRGYNEQFF; CDR3nt: TGTGCCAGCAGTTACTCGTCCAGGGGGTACAATGAGCAGTTCTTC
abundance: NA; j_gene: TRBJ1-2; len: 15; d_gene: TRBD1; v_gene: TRBV27; CDR3aa: CASSPGQGAAYGYTF; CDR3nt: TGTGCCAGCAGTCCCGGACAGGGAGCCGCCTATGGCTACACCTTC
abundance: NA; j_gene: TRBJ1-1; len: 13; d_gene: NA; v_gene: TRBV7-2; CDR3aa: CASSFSPRTEAFF; CDR3nt: TGTGCCAGCAGCTTTTCTCCGCGGACTGAAGCTTTCTTT
abundance: NA; j_gene: TRBJ2-5; len: 16; d_gene: NA; v_gene: TRBV7-9; CDR3aa: CASSLPWGGGQETQYF; CDR3nt: TGTGCCAGCAGCTTACCATGGGGCGGTGGACAAGAGACCCAGTACTTC
abundance: NA; j_gene: TRBJ1-5; len: 15; d_gene: TRBD1; v_gene: TRBV4-1; CDR3aa: CASTPGQGFAQPQHF; CDR3nt: TGCGCCAGCACCCCGGGACAGGGATTCGCTCAGCCCCAGCATTTT
abundance: NA; j_gene: TRBJ1-1; len: 11; d_gene: NA; v_gene: TRBV5-8; CDR3aa: CASSLLPGAFF; CDR3nt: TGTGCCAGCAGCTTGTTACCGGGAGCTTTCTTT
abundance: few; j_gene: TRBJ2-2; len: 12; d_gene: TRBD1; v_gene: TRBV18; CDR3aa: CASSTGPGELFF; CDR3nt: TGTGCCAGCTCGACAGGGCCCGGGGAGCTGTTTTTT
abundance: NA; j_gene: TRBJ2-7; len: 15; d_gene: NA; v_gene: TRBV9; CDR3aa: CASSVGTSHSYEQYF; CDR3nt: TGTGCCAGCAGCGTAGGAACTTCCCACTCCTACGAGCAGTACTTC
abundance: few; j_gene: TRBJ2-1; len: 17; d_gene: NA; v_gene: TRBV14; CDR3aa: CASSQDSAGLNYNEQFF; CDR3nt: TGTGCCAGCAGCCAAGATTCGGCCGGACTGAACTACAATGAGCAGTTCTTC
abundance: NA; j_gene: TRBJ2-7; len: 15; d_gene: TRBD1; v_gene: TRBV4-3; CDR3aa: CASSQGQGGSYEQYF; CDR3nt: TGCGCCAGCAGCCAAGGACAGGGGGGGTCCTACGAGCAGTACTTC
abundance: once; j_gene: TRBJ2-1; len: 18; d_gene: TRBD2; v_gene: TRBV4-2; CDR3aa: CASSQDGIAGPSYNEQFF; CDR3nt: TGTGCCAGCAGCCAAGATGGGATAGCGGGTCCTTCCTACAATGAGCAGTTCTTC
abundance: NA; j_gene: TRBJ1-2; len: 13; d_gene: NA; v_gene: TRBV13; CDR3aa: CASSPWAYYGYTF; CDR3nt: TGTGCCAGCAGCCCCTGGGCCTACTATGGCTACACCTTC
abundance: NA; j_gene: TRBJ1-5; len: 14; d_gene: TRBD1; v_gene: TRBV4-1; CDR3aa: CASSPGQGAKPQHF; CDR3nt: TGCGCCAGCAGCCCCGGACAGGGGGCCAAGCCCCAGCATTTT
abundance: NA; j_gene: TRBJ1-1; len: 14; d_gene: NA; v_gene: TRBV5-4; CDR3aa: CASSLFSGNTEAFF; CDR3nt: TGTGCCAGCAGCTTGTTTTCAGGGAACACTGAAGCTTTCTTT
abundance: NA; j_gene: TRBJ2-3; len: 14; d_gene: TRBD2; v_gene: TRBV9; CDR3aa: CASSTGTSEDTQYF; CDR3nt: TGTGCCAGCAGCACCGGGACTAGCGAAGATACGCAGTATTTT
abundance: NA; j_gene: TRBJ2-7; len: 12; d_gene: TRBD1; v_gene: TRBV29-1; CDR3aa: CSVGTGVDEQYF; CDR3nt: TGCAGCGTCGGGACAGGGGTTGACGAGCAGTACTTC
abundance: NA; j_gene: TRBJ2-1; len: 18; d_gene: TRBD1; v_gene: TRBV5-1; CDR3aa: CASSLTLGQVLAYNEQFF; CDR3nt: TGCGCCAGCAGCTTGACGTTGGGACAGGTATTAGCCTACAATGAGCAGTTCTTC
abundance: NA; j_gene: TRBJ2-5; len: 17; d_gene: TRBD2; v_gene: TRBV11-2; CDR3aa: CASSLEGLAGGQETQYF; CDR3nt: TGTGCCAGCAGCTTAGAGGGACTAGCGGGGGGACAAGAGACCCAGTACTTC
abundance: NA; j_gene: TRBJ2-2; len: 14; d_gene: NA; v_gene: TRBV6-2/TRBV6-3; CDR3aa: CASSISGRAGELFF; CDR3nt: TGTGCCAGCAGTATCTCAGGGCGAGCCGGGGAGCTGTTTTTT
abundance: NA; j_gene: TRBJ1-4; len: 14; d_gene: TRBD1; v_gene: TRBV19; CDR3aa: CASSMGTANEKLFF; CDR3nt: TGTGCCAGTAGTATGGGGACAGCTAATGAAAAACTGTTTTTT